This TCR beta chain was profiled in a study of patients and donors after allogeneic stem cell transplantation. The length of the CDR3 is 14 residues. V lost 3 bases, J lost 10 bases, and 15 bases lay in between. The germline CDR1 and CDR2 sequences are MNHNS and SASEGT. This clonotype has just a few counts. TCRdb re-analysed the RT-PCR reads in MiXCR, keeping a single row per CDR3 protein. The sample consists of about a million distinct CDR3 sequences, approximately 19% of them appearing once. The sample taken for sequencing was blood, either unsorted or a sorted T cell fraction (not recorded which). The clonotype originates from a human donor who was either an allogeneic HSCT recipient or a stem cell or donor lymphocyte infusion donor (not recorded which). It is not recorded whose cells these are; they may come from a transplant donor. The V gene is TRBV6-1, the J gene TRBJ1-4; D is ambiguous. CDR3 protein: CASSDGRQPVKLFF. CDR3 in DNA: TGTGCCAGCAGTGATGGGCGGCAGCCTGTAAAACTGTTTTTT.